This T cell receptor beta chain was identified in a study of monozygotic twins with inflammatory bowel disease. Findings and limits, study-wide: Researchers report that IBD patients shared fewer clonotypes with others than healthy twins, especially amid disease activity.

The germline V gene encodes CDR1 SGHAT and CDR2 FQNNGV. The CDR3 is 13 residues long. Total RNA, at approximately 3,500 ng, went into every TCR library. Template switching incorporated UMIs with a 6-nucleotide sample barcode. TCRalpha and TCRbeta cDNA went through nested PCRs of approximately 16 and 9 cycles, two in total. From its re-call of the 5' RACE reads, TCRdb lists each CDR3 protein once, without DNA. The sample holds under 150,000 distinct CDR3 sequences. About this clonotype itself: What it recognizes is unknown.

The receptor was derived from a human donor with ulcerative colitis or Crohn's disease, or a healthy co-twin of an affected twin (not recorded which). Sequencing was carried out using blood. The chain links TRBV11-2 to TRBJ2-5. The CDR3: CASSLDGQETQYF.